This passage covers 19 T cell receptor beta chains from one sample sequenced in a study of T cells after yellow fever vaccination. MiXCR was run by TCRdb on the 5' RACE reads, yielding one entry per CDR3 protein. The data contain some 560,000 distinct CDR3 sequences, approximately 16% of them singletons. The source was PBMCs, collected about 5 days after the first yellow fever vaccination. The receptor source for this set is a man aged 18 to 29 who received the YFV17D yellow fever vaccine.

This clonotype was seen a few times. V usage is TRBV19 and J usage is TRBJ1-4, with D possibly being TRBD1 (6 bases). V shed 4 bases and J shed 8 bases, with 17 bases lying between them. Looked up from germline, CDR1 is LNHDA and CDR2 is SQIVND (reference sequence). The CDR3 runs to 15 residues. CDR3 coding DNA: TGTGCCAGTAGTACTAGGACAGTGAGTCGCGAAAAACTGTTTTTT. Residues: CASSTRTVSREKLFF. Full variable domain (missing parts from reference TRBV19 and TRBJ1-4): DGGITQSPKYLFRKEGQNVTLSCEQNLNHDAMYWYRQDPGQGLRLIYYSQIVNDFQKGDIAEGYSVSREKKESFPLTVTSAQKNPTAFYLCASSTRTVSREKLFFGSGTQLSVL.

The chain carries TRBV20-1 and TRBJ1-6; no clear D. Between the trimmed V and J ends, which lost 0 bases and 7 bases, there was a span of 13 bases. The V gene's germline CDR1 is DFQATT and CDR2 SNEGSKA (reference sequence). The CDR3 sequence is 15 residues long. The CDR3 nucleotides are TGCAGTGCTAGAGAAGACGCAGGCTGGAATTCACCCCTCCACTTT. Its translation: CSAREDAGWNSPLHF.

The chain combines TRBV18 with TRBJ1-1; D is uncertain. The CDR3 is made up of 15 amino acids. Trimming took 0 bases from V and 1 from J, leaving 9 bases between them. The germline V gene has CDR1 KGHSH and CDR2 LQKENI. In DNA form, the CDR3 reads TGTGCCAGCTCACCACCACTGACGGGGAACACTGAAGCTTTCTTT. The encoded protein is CASSPPLTGNTEAFF.

The gene calls are TRBV20-1 and TRBJ2-7; 8 bases match TRBD1. CDR3 size: 13 residues. Germline V gives CDR1 DFQATT, CDR2 SNEGSKA (reference sequence). In DNA, the CDR3 is TGCAGCGCTCGGGACAGGCACTCCTACGAGCAGTACTTC. This encodes CSARDRHSYEQYF.

This clonotype was detected only a few times. The chain couples TRBV19 to TRBJ1-4; D call uncertain. The CDR3 covers 16 residues. Germline CDR1 reads LNHDA; CDR2 reads SQIVND (reference sequence). The V and J ends lost 5 bases and 2 bases respectively, with 15 bases between them. CDR3 loop: CASSRGTVKTNEKLFF. CDR3 DNA: TGTGCCAGTAGTCGCGGAACGGTTAAGACTAATGAAAAACTGTTTTTT. Using reference TRBV19 and TRBJ1-4 for the parts outside the CDR3, the full variable domain is DGGITQSPKYLFRKEGQNVTLSCEQNLNHDAMYWYRQDPGQGLRLIYYSQIVNDFQKGDIAEGYSVSREKKESFPLTVTSAQKNPTAFYLCASSRGTVKTNEKLFFGSGTQLSVL.

This chain links TRBV3-1 with TRBJ1-2; the match to TRBD1 covers 9 bases. Germline V gene sequence: CDR1 LGHDT, CDR2 YNNKEL (reference sequence). The trim removed 0 bases at V and 8 bases at J, leaving 10 bases unmatched. The CDR3 runs 16 residues. The CDR3: CASSQEGLDRGRGYTF. CDR3 DNA: TGTGCCAGCAGCCAAGAAGGGCTGGACAGGGGTAGGGGCTACACCTTC.

This clonotype was observed many times. The genes are TRBV28 and TRBJ2-5; tentatively, D is TRBD2 (6 bases). Per germline, CDR1 MDHEN and CDR2 SYDVKM. The CDR3 is 13 amino acids. V shed 2 bases and J shed 4 bases, with 8 bases lying between them. DNA of the CDR3: TGTGCCAGCAGTTTAAACGGGGGAGAGACCCAGTACTTC. Residues: CASSLNGGETQYF.

CDR3 DNA sequence: TGTGCCAGCAGCCCACTAGCGGGGGGGGATCCCGAGACCCAGTACTTC. The encoded protein is CASSPLAGGDPETQYF. The chain links TRBV5-4 to TRBJ2-5, with 13 bases identical to TRBD2. The V segment lost 4 bases and the J segment 5 bases; nucleotides outside the gene matches: 8. Looked up from germline, CDR1 is SGHNT and CDR2 is YYREEE (reference sequence). The CDR3 covers 16 residues.

This clonotype has only a few counts. The chain carries TRBV20-1 and TRBJ2-3, with D possibly TRBD1 on 6 matching bases. The CDR3 has 17 amino acids. Per germline, CDR1 DFQATT and CDR2 SNEGSKA (reference sequence). V was trimmed by 0 bases and J by 3 bases, leaving 19 bases between them. The CDR3 DNA follows: TGCAGTGCTAGAGAGCCAGGCCGACCCAGGGGTACAGATACGCAGTATTTT. It translates to CSAREPGRPRGTDTQYF.

The chain has TRBV15 and TRBJ1-1; weak D call: TRBD1 (6 bases). The V end lost 0 bases, the J end lost 6 bases, and 14 bases lay between the germline ends. CDR1 is LNHNV and CDR2 is YYDKDF in the germline V gene (reference sequence). This CDR3 spans 15 amino acids. CDR3: CATSRDPLGGPEAFF. The CDR3, as DNA: TGTGCCACCAGCAGAGACCCCCTGGGGGGGCCTGAAGCTTTCTTT.

This rearrangement joins TRBV5-1 to TRBJ2-2; 12 nucleotides match TRBD1. Per germline, CDR1 SGHRS and CDR2 YFSETQ. Trimming cost V 1 base and J 5 bases; bases outside gene matches: 12. The CDR3 has 19 amino acids. The CDR3 DNA reads as TGCGCCAGCAGCTTGAAGGGACAGGGGGCGTGGAAGTCGACCGGGGAGCTGTTTTTT. It translates to CASSLKGQGAWKSTGELFF. The variable domain in full, with the rest retrieved from reference TRBV5-1 and TRBJ2-2, is KAGVTQTPRYLIKTRGQQVTLSCSPISGHRSVSWYQQTPGQGLQFLFEYFSETQRNKGNFPGRFSGRQFSNSRSEMNVSTLELGDSALYLCASSLKGQGAWKSTGELFFGEGSRLTVL.

V gene TRBV20-1 combines with J gene TRBJ2-7; 9 bases line up with TRBD1. Trimming cost V 5 bases and J 5 bases; bases outside gene matches: 7. The CDR3 spans 13 residues. CDR1 is DFQATT and CDR2 is SNEGSKA in the germline V gene (reference sequence). The CDR3 DNA follows: TGCAGTGCTCTAGGACAGGGGAAAAACGAGCAGTACTTC. Protein: CSALGQGKNEQYF.

The chain uses TRBV10-3 and TRBJ2-3; weak D call: TRBD2 (6 bases). Germline CDR1 is ENHRY and CDR2 is SYGVKD. CDR3 length equals 15 residues. V lost 10 bases and J 2 bases, leaving 19 bases between the germline ends. The CDR3 region has the DNA TGTGCCACCAGAGGGTGGAGGGGTAACACAGATACGCAGTATTTT. Translated: CATRGWRGNTDTQYF.

The CDR3, as DNA: TGTGCCAGCAGCTCCTTAGCGGGGGGCCGGTACGAGCAGTACTTC. Its protein is CASSSLAGGRYEQYF. The chain carries TRBV7-2 and TRBJ2-7; TRBD2 aligns across 10 bases. V trimming: 4 bases; J trimming: 4 bases; junction bases outside the gene matches: 7. This CDR3 is built from 15 residues. Germline V gene sequence: CDR1 SGHTA, CDR2 FQGNSA.

This clonotype was recorded at least ten times. This chain links TRBV19 with TRBJ1-2; D is unclear. The germline V gene has CDR1 LNHDA and CDR2 SQIVND (reference sequence). The CDR3 contains 13 residues. V was cut by 5 bases and J by 6 bases, with 13 bases left in between. The CDR3 sequence is CASSDRKRDGYTF. CDR3 DNA: TGTGCCAGTAGTGATCGGAAGCGGGATGGCTACACCTTC.

The chain employs TRBV20-1 and TRBJ1-5; no clear D gene. The CDR3 runs to 13 residues. The V and J ends lost 7 bases and 6 bases respectively, with 16 bases between them. The V gene's germline CDR1 is DFQATT and CDR2 SNEGSKA (reference sequence). The CDR3 is CSGMENLGQPQHF. The CDR3 DNA sequence: TGCAGTGGTATGGAAAACTTGGGTCAGCCCCAGCATTTT.

This clonotype was seen a handful of times. V usage is TRBV7-2 and J usage is TRBJ2-4; no clear D. The CDR3 totals 14 residues. The ends were cut back, 1 base at V and 7 bases at J, with 11 bases in the middle. The germline gives CDR1 SGHTA, CDR2 FQGNSA. CDR3 loop: CASSLGVLYNIQYF. CDR3 in DNA: TGTGCCAGCAGCTTAGGGGTCCTATATAACATTCAGTACTTC.

The table lists this clonotype with a few counts. The chain carries TRBV29-1 and TRBJ1-1; 10 nucleotides line up with TRBD1. CDR1 is SQVTM and CDR2 is ANQGSEA in the germline V gene. The CDR3 is 13 amino acids. The J segment lost 7 bases and the V segment lost 2 bases, leaving 4 bases of the junction unmatched. CDR3 loop: CSVETDRGHEAFF. The CDR3 region has the DNA TGCAGCGTTGAAACAGACAGGGGGCATGAAGCTTTCTTT.

This chain joins TRBV5-1 and TRBJ1-4; 10 bases agree with TRBD1. CDR1 and CDR2 (germline): SGHRS, YFSETQ. The CDR3 has 17 amino acids. The V and J ends lost 4 bases and 2 bases, in that order; junction bases with no gene match: 8. Written as DNA, the CDR3 is TGCGCCAGCAGCGTGGGACAGGGGATTCCTACTAATGAAAAACTGTTTTTT. Its translation: CASSVGQGIPTNEKLFF.